The sequence of this TCR beta chain was determined in a study of response to subunit inactivated influenza vaccine. MiXCR was run by TCRdb on the RT-PCR reads, yielding one entry per CDR3 protein. The table includes 280,000 or so distinct CDR3 sequences, around a fifth detected once. This clonotype occurred a few times. Mismatch with germline at one junction end may stem from a read error. Germline loops: CDR1 SEHNR, CDR2 FQNEAQ (reference sequence). CDR3 size: 12 residues. The specimen was PBMCs from blood, collected less than 22 months after vaccination. The receptor's source is a man aged 50 to 69 who received an inactivated influenza vaccine. The rearrangement uses TRBV7-9 and TRBJ2-1; 8 nucleotides agree with TRBD1. The CDR3 reads CASSLALGTGVF. The CDR3 bases are TGTGCCAGCAGCTTAGCCCTCGGGACAGGTGTCTTC.